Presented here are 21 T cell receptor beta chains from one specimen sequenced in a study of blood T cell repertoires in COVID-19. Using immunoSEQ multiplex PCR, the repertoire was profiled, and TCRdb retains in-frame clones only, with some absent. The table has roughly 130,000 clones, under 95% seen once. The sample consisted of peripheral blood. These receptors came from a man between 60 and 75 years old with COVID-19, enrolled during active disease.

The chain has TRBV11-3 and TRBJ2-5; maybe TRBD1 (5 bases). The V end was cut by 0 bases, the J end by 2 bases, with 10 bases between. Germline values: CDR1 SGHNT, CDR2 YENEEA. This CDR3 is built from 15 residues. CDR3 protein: CASSLDPTAQETQYF. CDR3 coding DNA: TGTGCCAGCAGCTTAGATCCGACAGCACAAGAGACCCAGTACTTC.

The chain's CDR3 is CSARAYEQYF. CDR3 DNA: TGCAGTGCCAGGGCCTACGAGCAGTACTTC. The J gene is TRBJ2-7, the V gene TRBV20-1; tentatively, D is TRBD1 (5 bases). V lost 6 bases to trimming and J lost 2 bases, with 5 bases between them. This CDR3 region has 10 residues. The germline V gene has CDR1 DFQATT and CDR2 SNEGSKA (reference sequence).

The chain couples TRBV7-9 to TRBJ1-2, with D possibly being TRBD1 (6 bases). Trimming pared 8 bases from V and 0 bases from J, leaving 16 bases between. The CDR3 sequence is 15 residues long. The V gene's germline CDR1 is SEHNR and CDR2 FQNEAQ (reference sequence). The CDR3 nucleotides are TGTGCCAGCGCCTCAGGGGAGACGACTAACTATGGCTACACCTTC. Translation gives CASASGETTNYGYTF.

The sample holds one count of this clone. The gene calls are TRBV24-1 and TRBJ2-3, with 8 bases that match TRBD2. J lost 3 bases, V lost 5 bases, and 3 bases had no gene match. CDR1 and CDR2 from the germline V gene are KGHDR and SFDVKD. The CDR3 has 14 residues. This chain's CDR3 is CATSGPSGTDTQYF. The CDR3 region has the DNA TGTGCCACCAGTGGCCCTAGCGGGACAGATACGCAGTATTTT.

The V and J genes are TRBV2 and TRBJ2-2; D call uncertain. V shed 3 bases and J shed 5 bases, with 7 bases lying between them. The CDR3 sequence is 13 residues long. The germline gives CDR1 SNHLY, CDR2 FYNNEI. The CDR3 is CASSERETGELFF. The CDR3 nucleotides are TGTGCCAGCAGTGAGAGAGAAACCGGGGAGCTGTTTTTT. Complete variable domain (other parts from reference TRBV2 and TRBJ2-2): EPEVTQTPSHQVTQMGQEVILRCVPISNHLYFYWYRQILGQKVEFLVSFYNNEISEKSEIFDDQFSVERPDGSNFTLKIRSTKLEDSAMYFCASSERETGELFFGEGSRLTVL.

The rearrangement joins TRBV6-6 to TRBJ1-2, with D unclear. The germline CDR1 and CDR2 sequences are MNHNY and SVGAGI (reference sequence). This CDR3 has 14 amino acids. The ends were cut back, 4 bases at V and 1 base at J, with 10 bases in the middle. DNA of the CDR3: TGTGCCAGCAGTTCCCTCGACTTTAACTATGGCTACACCTTC. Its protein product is CASSSLDFNYGYTF.

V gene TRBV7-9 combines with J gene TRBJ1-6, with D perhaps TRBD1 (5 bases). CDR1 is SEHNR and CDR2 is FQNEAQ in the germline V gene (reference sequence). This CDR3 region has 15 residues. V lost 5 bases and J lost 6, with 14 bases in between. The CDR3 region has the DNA TGTGCCAGCAGCCCGCAGGGAGGAAGTAATTCACCCCTCCACTTT. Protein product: CASSPQGGSNSPLHF.

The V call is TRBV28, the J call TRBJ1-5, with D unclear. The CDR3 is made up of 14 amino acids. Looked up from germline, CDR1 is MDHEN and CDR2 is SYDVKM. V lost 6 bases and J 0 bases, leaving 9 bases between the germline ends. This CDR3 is CASRQTDSNQPQHF. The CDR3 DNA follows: TGTGCCAGCAGGCAAACTGATAGCAATCAGCCCCAGCATTTT.

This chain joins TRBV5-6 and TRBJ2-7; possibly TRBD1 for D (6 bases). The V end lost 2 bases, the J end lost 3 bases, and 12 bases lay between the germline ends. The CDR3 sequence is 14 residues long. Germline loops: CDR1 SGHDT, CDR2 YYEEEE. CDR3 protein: CASSLGQGFYEQYF. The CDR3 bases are TGTGCCAGCAGCTTAGGGCAGGGGTTCTACGAGCAGTACTTC.

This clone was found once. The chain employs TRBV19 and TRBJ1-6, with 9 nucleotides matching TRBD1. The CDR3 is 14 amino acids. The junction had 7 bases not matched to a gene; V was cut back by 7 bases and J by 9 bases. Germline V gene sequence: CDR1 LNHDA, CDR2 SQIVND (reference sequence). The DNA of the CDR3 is TGTGCCAGTAAGGAGGGACAGGGAGGTTCACCCCTCCACTTT. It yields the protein CASKEGQGGSPLHF.

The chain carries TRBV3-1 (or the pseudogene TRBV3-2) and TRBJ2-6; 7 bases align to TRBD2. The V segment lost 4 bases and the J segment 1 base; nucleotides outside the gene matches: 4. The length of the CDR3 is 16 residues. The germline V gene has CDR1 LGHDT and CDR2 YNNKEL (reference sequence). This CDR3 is CASSPDSGSGANVLTF. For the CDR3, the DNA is TGTGCCAGCAGCCCAGATAGCGGGTCTGGGGCCAACGTCCTGACTTTC.

CDR3: CASSLPGVTEAFF. The CDR3 nucleotides are TGTGCCAGCAGCCTCCCAGGGGTTACTGAAGCTTTCTTT. The gene calls are TRBV5-4 and TRBJ1-1; D may be TRBD1 (6 bases). CDR1 is SGHNT, CDR2 YYREEE, per germline (reference sequence). CDR3 length: 13 residues. The V end was cut by 4 bases, the J end by 5 bases, with 12 bases between. The complete variable domain, with remaining parts taken from reference TRBV5-4 and TRBJ1-1, reads ETGVTQSPTHLIKTRGQQVTLRCSSQSGHNTVSWYQQALGQGPQFIFQYYREEENGRGNFPPRFSGLQFPNYSSELNVNALELDDSALYLCASSLPGVTEAFFGQGTRLTVV.

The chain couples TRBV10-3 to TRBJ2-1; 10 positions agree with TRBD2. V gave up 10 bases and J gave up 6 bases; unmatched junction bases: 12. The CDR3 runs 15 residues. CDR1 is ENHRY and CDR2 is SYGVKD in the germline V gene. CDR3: CATVPLAGVGNEQFF. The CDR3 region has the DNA TGTGCCACCGTCCCCCTAGCGGGAGTGGGCAATGAGCAGTTCTTC.

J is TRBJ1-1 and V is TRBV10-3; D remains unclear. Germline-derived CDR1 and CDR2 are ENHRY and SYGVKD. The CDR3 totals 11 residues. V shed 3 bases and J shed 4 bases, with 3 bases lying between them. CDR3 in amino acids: CAISDGTEAFF. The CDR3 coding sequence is TGTGCCATCAGTGACGGCACTGAAGCTTTCTTT.

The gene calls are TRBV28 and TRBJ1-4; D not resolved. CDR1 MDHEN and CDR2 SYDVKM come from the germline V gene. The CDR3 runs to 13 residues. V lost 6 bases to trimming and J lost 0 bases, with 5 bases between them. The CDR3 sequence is CASRSSTNEKLFF. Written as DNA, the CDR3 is TGTGCCAGCAGGTCCTCAACTAATGAAAAACTGTTTTTT.

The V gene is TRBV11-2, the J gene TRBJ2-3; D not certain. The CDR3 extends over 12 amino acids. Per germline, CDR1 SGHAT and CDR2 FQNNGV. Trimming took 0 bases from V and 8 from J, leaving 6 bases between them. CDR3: CASSLESSTQYF. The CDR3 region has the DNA TGTGCCAGCAGCTTAGAGTCCAGTACGCAGTATTTT.

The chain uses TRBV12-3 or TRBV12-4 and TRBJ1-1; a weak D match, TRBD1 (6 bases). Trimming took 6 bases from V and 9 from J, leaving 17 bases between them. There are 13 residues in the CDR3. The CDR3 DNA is TGTGCCAGCAGCGAACCTAGGACAGAGAAAGCTTTCTTT. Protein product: CASSEPRTEKAFF.

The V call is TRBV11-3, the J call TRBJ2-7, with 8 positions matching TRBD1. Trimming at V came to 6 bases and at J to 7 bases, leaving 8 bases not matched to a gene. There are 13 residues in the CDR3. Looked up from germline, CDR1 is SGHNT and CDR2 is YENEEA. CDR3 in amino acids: CASRRQGKEEQYF. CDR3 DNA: TGTGCCAGCAGACGACAGGGGAAAGAAGAGCAGTACTTC. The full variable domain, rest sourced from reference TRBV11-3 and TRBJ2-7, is EAGVVQSPRYKIIEKKQPVAFWCNPISGHNTLYWYLQNLGQGPELLIRYENEEAVDDSQLPKDRFSAERLKGVDSTLKIQPAELGDSAVYLCASRRQGKEEQYFGPGTRLTVT.

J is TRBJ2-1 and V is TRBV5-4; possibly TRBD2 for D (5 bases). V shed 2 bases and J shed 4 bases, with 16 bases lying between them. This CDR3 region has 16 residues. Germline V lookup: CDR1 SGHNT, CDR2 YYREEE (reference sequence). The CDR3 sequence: CASSLGRRALYNEQFF. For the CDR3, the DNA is TGTGCCAGCAGCTTAGGGCGGCGGGCCCTTTACAATGAGCAGTTCTTC.

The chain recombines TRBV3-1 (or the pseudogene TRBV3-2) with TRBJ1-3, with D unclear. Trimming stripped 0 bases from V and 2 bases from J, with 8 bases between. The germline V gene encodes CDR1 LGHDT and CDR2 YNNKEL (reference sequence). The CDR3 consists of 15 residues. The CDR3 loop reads CASSQDPGTGNTIYF. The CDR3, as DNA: TGTGCCAGCAGCCAAGATCCAGGTACTGGAAACACCATATATTTT.

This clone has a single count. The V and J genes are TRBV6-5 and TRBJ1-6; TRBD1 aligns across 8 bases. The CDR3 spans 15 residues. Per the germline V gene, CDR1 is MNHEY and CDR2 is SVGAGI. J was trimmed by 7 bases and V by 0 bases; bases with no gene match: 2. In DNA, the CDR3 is TGTGCCAGCAGTTACTCGGACAGGGAGAATTCACCCCTCCACTTT. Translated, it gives CASSYSDRENSPLHF.